The 5 T cell receptor beta chains given below trace back to one sample, sequenced in a study of graft-versus-host responses after intestinal transplantation. Which antigens these TCRs recognize remains unknown. The data were produced by immunoSEQ multiplex PCR, yet TCRdb's version contains in-frame clones alone and is incomplete. The sample has around 100,000 clones, 85% to 95% seen once; the top ten hold 1% to 1.5%. The sequencing here drew on unstimulated CD8+ T cells sorted from spleen or lymph node cells, taken before transplant. The receptors come from a human donor who was the organ donor for an intestinal transplant.

The chain is built from TRBV30 and TRBJ2-3; a possible D gene is TRBD2 (6 bases). The CDR3 runs 12 residues. Looked up from germline, CDR1 is GTSNPN and CDR2 is SVGIG (reference sequence). Between the trimmed V and J ends, which lost 0 bases and 5 bases, there was a span of 6 bases. The DNA of the CDR3 is TGTGCCTGGAGTGTAGCGGGAGATACGCAGTATTTT. Translating it yields CAWSVAGDTQYF.

The chain uses TRBV7-9 and TRBJ2-2; D is ambiguous. The germline CDR1 and CDR2 sequences are SEHNR and FQNEAQ (reference sequence). The CDR3 spans 16 residues. Between the trimmed V and J ends, which lost 5 bases and 5 bases, there was a span of 18 bases. CDR3 protein: CASSPALRPYTGELFF. The CDR3 region has the DNA TGTGCCAGCAGCCCCGCCCTCCGTCCCTATACCGGGGAGCTGTTTTTT.

The rearrangement uses TRBV7-8 and TRBJ2-5, with 7 bases that match TRBD2. The V gene's germline CDR1 is SGHVS and CDR2 FQNEAQ. This CDR3 has 13 amino acids. The ends lost 3 bases at V and 4 bases at J; junction bases unmatched: 2. For the CDR3, the DNA is TGTGCCAGCAGCTTCGGACTAGGAGAGACCCAGTACTTC. As protein: CASSFGLGETQYF.

The chain recombines TRBV19 with TRBJ2-3, with D unresolved. This CDR3 spans 14 amino acids. Germline loops: CDR1 LNHDA, CDR2 SQIVND (reference sequence). Trimming pared 3 bases from V and 0 bases from J, leaving 7 bases between. CDR3: CASSIYPSTDTQYF. The CDR3, as DNA: TGTGCCAGTAGTATCTATCCGAGCACAGATACGCAGTATTTT.

The V call is TRBV28, the J call TRBJ2-7, with no clear D. CDR1 and CDR2 (germline): MDHEN, SYDVKM. V lost 4 bases and J 2 bases, leaving 15 bases between the germline ends. The CDR3 totals 15 residues. CDR3 in amino acids: CASSYPGLGTYEQYF. The CDR3 DNA reads as TGTGCCAGCAGTTACCCCGGCCTTGGTACCTACGAGCAGTACTTC. Complete variable domain (other parts from reference TRBV28 and TRBJ2-7): DVKVTQSSRYLVKRTGEKVFLECVQDMDHENMFWYRQDPGLGLRLIYFSYDVKMKEKGDIPEGYSVSREKKERFSLILESASTNQTSMYLCASSYPGLGTYEQYFGPGTRLTVT.